This T cell receptor beta chain was sequenced during a study of blood T cell repertoires in COVID-19. Losses at the gene ends were 2 bases for V and 4 bases for J; bases not matched to a gene: 8. The CDR3 is made up of 15 amino acids. CDR1 is SGHTA, CDR2 FQGNSA, per germline. Method: immunoSEQ multiplex PCR; TCRdb's copy keeps in-frame clones and lacks some. The data contain around 200,000 clones, roughly 90% of them singletons. The sample comprised peripheral blood. J is TRBJ2-7 and V is TRBV7-2, with 7 bases aligning to TRBD1. This clonotype was obtained from an older woman with COVID-19, enrolled during active disease. This CDR3 reads CASSLNPGGRYEQYF. CDR3 coding DNA: TGTGCCAGCAGCTTAAATCCAGGGGGAAGGTACGAGCAGTACTTC.